A selection of T cell receptor beta chains follows, all from one sample in a study of blood T cell repertoires in COVID-19. Generated by immunoSEQ multiplex PCR, the TCRdb table keeps only in-frame clones and is missing some. The sample lists about 130,000 clones, 81% occurring once. Sequencing was done on a sample of peripheral blood. The receptors come from an older woman with active or convalescent COVID-19. The CDR3 runs from the conserved cysteine through the conserved F or W. A D gene is named only where the DNA matches it firmly. Size values are once, few and many counts, or a class for expanded clones, and some rows have none.

>NA|NA|TRBJ2-2|TRBV7-8
TGTGCCAGCAGCCCCTCGGAGGCCGGGGCCGGGGAGCTGTTTTTT
CASSPSEAGAGELFF
>TRBD2|NA|TRBJ2-1|TRBV5-8
TGTGCCAGCAGCCTGGCGGGCGGGAGAAGGGCCAATGAGCAGTTCTTC
CASSLAGGRRANEQFF
>TRBD1|NA|TRBJ1-2|TRBV27
TGTGCCAGCAGCCCCGGACAGGGGGTTCGTGGCTACACCTTC
CASSPGQGVRGYTF
>TRBD2|NA|TRBJ2-7|TRBV19
TGTGCCAGTGGGGGGACTAGCGGGAGTGGCTACGAGCAGTACTTC
CASGGTSGSGYEQYF
>TRBD2|NA|TRBJ2-5|TRBV19
TGTGCCAGTAGTAGCGGGGGGTCAACAGAGACCCAGTACTTC
CASSSGGSTETQYF
>TRBD1|NA|TRBJ1-5|TRBV18
TGTGCCAGCTCCCTTGGGACAGCGGTTAGCAATCAGCCCCAGCATTTT
CASSLGTAVSNQPQHF
>TRBD2|NA|TRBJ2-3|TRBV6-5
TGTGCCAGCACGACTAGCGGGATTTCAGATACGCAGTATTTT
CASTTSGISDTQYF
>NA|NA|TRBJ1-2|TRBV2
TGTGCCAGCAGCGCTCCGGGATACCTGGGCTACACCTTC
CASSAPGYLGYTF
>TRBD1|few|TRBJ2-2|TRBV6-4
TGTGCCAGCAGTGAGACAGGGGTCACCGGGGAGCTGTTTTTT
CASSETGVTGELFF
>NA|NA|TRBJ2-3|TRBV5-1
TGCGCCAGCAGCTTTGATGCCAGGGGTATGACAGATACGCAGTATTTT
CASSFDARGMTDTQYF
>NA|NA|TRBJ1-2|TRBV5-1
TGCGCCAGCAGCTCCGCCCGCGGGGCCGACTATGGCTACACCTTC
CASSSARGADYGYTF
>TRBD1|once|TRBJ1-1|TRBV29-1
TGCAGCGTTGGGGCTGGACAGGGGAGGACTGAAGCTTTCTTT
CSVGAGQGRTEAFF
>TRBD2|NA|TRBJ2-1|TRBV11-1
TGTGCCAGCAGCTTTAGCGGGAGACACAATGAGCAGTTCTTC
CASSFSGRHNEQFF
>TRBD2|NA|TRBJ2-1|TRBV29-1
TGCAGCGTTGAAGTCGGTAGCGGGAGGGCCGGATCCTACAATGAGCAGTTCTTC
CSVEVGSGRAGSYNEQFF
>NA|NA|TRBJ2-5|TRBV11-2
TGTGCCAGCAGCCCTGGGAGGGGGGCGGAATGGGAGACCCAGTACTTC
CASSPGRGAEWETQYF
>TRBD2|NA|TRBJ2-3|TRBV7-8
TGTGCCAGCAGCTTATTTTGGCGCGTGGGGACTAGCGCTACAGATACGCAGTATTTT
CASSLFWRVGTSATDTQYF
>NA|NA|TRBJ1-5|TRBV28
TGTGCCAGCACCCCCCTTAATCAGCCCCAGCATTTT
CASTPLNQPQHF
>NA|NA|TRBJ1-6|TRBV3-1/TRBV3-2
TGTGCCAGCAGCCGAGGCATGGGAGGAAACAATTCACCCCTCCACTTT
CASSRGMGGNNSPLHF
>TRBD1|NA|TRBJ2-5|TRBV2
TGTGCCAGCAGTGCGGACAGGGGTTGGGAGACCCAGTACTTC
CASSADRGWETQYF
>TRBD1|NA|TRBJ2-5|TRBV28
TGTGCCAGCAGTTTACTGGGACAGTCGGAGGAGACCCAGTACTTC
CASSLLGQSEETQYF
>TRBD1|NA|TRBJ2-2|TRBV30
TGTGCCTGGAGGCTACAGGGGGCGCGGGCCGGGGAGCTGTTTTTT
CAWRLQGARAGELFF
>NA|NA|TRBJ1-1|TRBV11-3
TGTGCCAGCAGCGTACAGGGGAACACTGAAGCTTTCTTT
CASSVQGNTEAFF
>NA|NA|TRBJ1-1|TRBV21-1
TGTGCCAGCATCTTAAAGGGGGCAGAAACTGAAGCTTTCTTT
CASILKGAETEAFF
>NA|NA|TRBJ1-2|TRBV6-5
TGTGCCAGCAGTTACGAGGGTTTTAACTATGGCTACACCTTC
CASSYEGFNYGYTF
>NA|NA|TRBJ2-1|TRBV11-2
TGTGCCAGCAGCATCACCGCGAGGGAACCATACAATGAGCAGTTCTTC
CASSITAREPYNEQFF
>NA|NA|TRBJ1-2|TRBV24-1
TGTGCCACCAGTGCCACACAGGGAACGAACTATGGCTACACCTTC
CATSATQGTNYGYTF
>NA|NA|TRBJ1-2|TRBV5-5
TGTGCCAGCAGCTTGGCCCTACAGACAGCTCAGACCCACTACACCTTC
CASSLALQTAQTHYTF
>NA|few|TRBJ1-6|TRBV4-1
TGCGCCAGCAGCCAAAGTAGCTCCTATAATTCACCCCTCCACTTT
CASSQSSSYNSPLHF
>NA|NA|TRBJ2-3|TRBV7-6
TGTGCCAGCAGCTCCCTCCGGGACACCCAAGATACGCAGTATTTT
CASSSLRDTQDTQYF
>NA|few|TRBJ2-5|TRBV2
TGTGCCAGCAGTGGCATCCGGGAAGAGACCCAGTACTTC
CASSGIREETQYF
>NA|NA|TRBJ1-5|TRBV7-9
TGTGCCAGCAGCTCCGGACAGTTTAGCAATCAGCCCCAGCATTTT
CASSSGQFSNQPQHF
>NA|NA|TRBJ2-7|TRBV4-3
TGCGCCAGCAGCCAAGGAGCGGGCTCCTACGAGCAGTACTTC
CASSQGAGSYEQYF
>NA|NA|TRBJ1-3|TRBV5-1
TGCGCCAGCAGCCTTCCCGGAAACACCATATATTTT
CASSLPGNTIYF
>TRBD2|NA|TRBJ2-3|TRBV4-3
TGCGCCAGCAGCCAAGATACGGGACTAGCGTCAGATACGCAGTATTTT
CASSQDTGLASDTQYF
>NA|NA|TRBJ1-2|TRBV6-6
TGTGCCAGCAGTTTAGATCTTGGCTACACCTTC
CASSLDLGYTF
>NA|NA|TRBJ1-1|TRBV29-1
TGCAGCGTAAGAAGACGCTCCCAGGACACTGAAGCTTTCTTT
CSVRRRSQDTEAFF
>NA|NA|TRBJ2-5|TRBV28
TGTGCCAGCAGTTTGCAGTTGAGGGCAGAGACCCAGTACTTC
CASSLQLRAETQYF
>NA|NA|TRBJ1-4|TRBV6-1
TGTGCCAGCAGTGAAGGGATCGGGGCGGGAGAAAAACTGTTTTTT
CASSEGIGAGEKLFF
>NA|once|TRBJ1-1|TRBV29-1
TGCAGCGCCTGGAGCGGGTCTGAAGCTTTCTTT
CSAWSGSEAFF
>TRBD1|once|TRBJ1-2|TRBV18
TGTGCCAGCTCACCACTGGGACAGGGGAGTGGTGGCTACACCTTC
CASSPLGQGSGGYTF
>NA|few|TRBJ2-2|TRBV19
TGTGCCAGTAGCCAGGGTATATCCACCGGGGAGCTGTTTTTT
CASSQGISTGELFF
>NA|NA|TRBJ1-3|TRBV3-1/TRBV3-2
TGTGCCAGCAGCCAGGACTGGGCCTCTGGAAACACCATATATTTT
CASSQDWASGNTIYF
>TRBD1|NA|TRBJ2-2|TRBV2
TGTGCCAGCAGAGCGGACAGGGGCACCGGGGAGCTGTTTTTT
CASRADRGTGELFF
>TRBD2|NA|TRBJ2-7|TRBV6-6
TGTGCCAGCAGTTACTCTCTAGCGGGAGGGTACGAGCAGTACTTC
CASSYSLAGGYEQYF
>TRBD1|once|TRBJ1-1|TRBV6-5
TGTGCCAGTGACAGGGGGCCGAACACTGAAGCTTTCTTT
CASDRGPNTEAFF
>NA|NA|TRBJ1-2|TRBV11-2
TGTGCCAGCAGCTTAGAAAGCCATGGCTACACCTTC
CASSLESHGYTF
>NA|NA|TRBJ1-5|TRBV19
TGTGCCAGTAGTATAGTGGGGGGAGACAGCAATCAGCCCCAGCATTTT
CASSIVGGDSNQPQHF
>NA|few|TRBJ1-2|TRBV4-3
TGCGCCAGCAGCCAAGATTTTTCAGGGGTCGCCTATGGCTACACCTTC
CASSQDFSGVAYGYTF
>TRBD1|NA|TRBJ1-5|TRBV28
TGTGCCAGCATCTTGGGACAGGGGAATCAGCCCCAGCATTTT
CASILGQGNQPQHF
>TRBD1|NA|TRBJ2-5|TRBV18
TGTGCCAGCTCGTCCGCCCAGGGGGCGGCGGCGGAGACCCAGTACTTC
CASSSAQGAAAETQYF
>TRBD1|NA|TRBJ2-1|TRBV5-1
TGCGCCAGCAGATCCGGGACAGGGCACAATGAGCAGTTCTTC
CASRSGTGHNEQFF
>NA|NA|TRBJ2-2|TRBV9
TGTGCCAGCAGCGCCGGGACTCCGAACACCGGGGAGCTGTTTTTT
CASSAGTPNTGELFF
>NA|NA|TRBJ1-1|TRBV5-1
TGCGCCAGCAGCCAAGGACAGAAGTTTAACACTGAAGCTTTCTTT
CASSQGQKFNTEAFF
>NA|NA|TRBJ2-7|TRBV30
TGTGCCTGGAGTGTAAATAACGAGCAGTACTTC
CAWSVNNEQYF
>NA|NA|TRBJ2-2|TRBV5-1
TGCGCCAGCAGCATCGGACAGACGAACACCGGGGAGCTGTTTTTT
CASSIGQTNTGELFF
>TRBD1|NA|TRBJ2-3|TRBV11-3
TGTGCCAGCAGCTTAGGACAGGGGCGATCAGATACGCAGTATTTT
CASSLGQGRSDTQYF
>NA|NA|TRBJ1-6|TRBV6-1
TGTGCCAGCAGTGAACGGGAGAATTCACCCCTCCACTTT
CASSERENSPLHF
>TRBD1|NA|TRBJ2-2|TRBV5-5
TGTGCCAGCAGCCGGGGACAGGGAAGGTCTTACACCGGGGAGCTGTTTTTT
CASSRGQGRSYTGELFF
>NA|NA|TRBJ1-3|TRBV5-1
TGCGCCAGCAGCAGAAACAGGGATTCTGGAAACACCATATATTTT
CASSRNRDSGNTIYF
>NA|NA|TRBJ1-5|TRBV12-3/TRBV12-4
TGTGCCAGCAGTCCAGGGGAGAGGCAGCCCCAGCATTTT
CASSPGERQPQHF